These T cell receptor beta chains were read from a single sample in a study of spatial heterogeneity in lung cancer. TCRdb itself ran the 5' RACE reads through MiXCR, one entry per CDR3 protein. The sample gives tens of thousands of distinct CDR3 sequences, roughly a tenth of which show up once; less than 35% is in the top ten. Sample: PBMCs, taken at follow-up. The origin of the receptors is a female donor with early-stage non-small cell lung cancer. Each CDR3 is given without its conserved first and last residue. Fields, in order: CDR3 protein, V gene, clone size. The size entry is marked missing in some rows and otherwise reads once, few, many or a size class.

ASSYVAGYEQY TRBV6-5 once
ASSQDRTGSGNTIY TRBV3-1 many
ASSFRAYEQY TRBV13 NA
ASSLGQGVGEQY TRBV4-1 medium-sized
SVGQHGYGYT TRBV29-1 many
SAAGDSYEQY TRBV20-1 few
ASSLLGGEQF TRBV7-3 few
ASSQAPGLAETQY TRBV4-3 many
ALGAGDTGELF TRBV10-3 few
ASSSGQAGETQY TRBV5-1 many
SANDRPNEQF TRBV29-1 many
ASSLGGRSDTQY TRBV5-1 many
ATSRETWGPQEQF TRBV15 many
ASNYGSGELF TRBV6-2/TRBV6-3 NA
ASTLPGGAEAF TRBV6-6 few
ASRTLRGRSGANVLT TRBV11-2 medium-sized
ASSWSSLGETQY TRBV7-8 many
SALLGLGYGYT TRBV20-1 few
ASSLDPTAGELF TRBV7-9 many
ASSLVLLTDTQY TRBV5-1 many
SARKEGTGELF TRBV20-1 few
ASSQSPGVEVQY TRBV3-1 many
SVSGVTDEQY TRBV29-1 few
ASSSEGASGYT TRBV5-1 many
ASSPGQTGELF TRBV11-2 NA
ASSYDETHNEQF TRBV6-2/TRBV6-3 few
ASSSWGDTQY TRBV7-2 NA
ASSKGLAGGVETQY TRBV7-8 once
ASSLPRAGEKYNEQF TRBV7-6 NA
ASSLGENTEAF TRBV27 many
ASSLPGSGPSYEQY TRBV5-1 many
ASSLALKDVGHGYT TRBV7-2 many
ASSSAGTGTYEQY TRBV28 few
ASSYRAYLDSPLH TRBV7-8 NA
AISERQGAIEQF TRBV10-3 few
ASSLVASPLH TRBV5-6 NA
ASTTAGPQH TRBV6-2/TRBV6-3 few